This TCR beta chain was sequenced for a study of tumor and adjacent non-tumor tissue in lung cancer. Across the study: Stage I to III disease affected 9 to 10 men and roughly five women aged roughly 31 to 80. About 4.17 million productive TCRbeta reads were obtained per sample on average. Study-wide findings and caveats: Tumor tissue had significantly higher TCR diversity than normal lung. In normal lung, the top 100 clones were significantly more dominant than in tumor.

TCRbeta libraries were built with three rounds of nested PCR, modified from ARM-PCR. TCRdb redid the calling of the multiplex PCR reads with MiXCR, one entry per CDR3 protein. This table has 98,000 or so distinct CDR3 sequences, 75% to 90% appearing once. No cell sorting was done before RNA was extracted from the tissue. More than 3 cm separated this lung sample from the edge of the tumor. With regard to this clonotype: Its antigen is as yet unknown. The CDR3 ends on some other residue instead of the conserved phenylalanine or tryptophan, so this is likely a read error.

Sequenced sample: distant non-tumor lung tissue. The receptor was isolated from a man between 60 and 75 years old with small cell lung cancer.

The CDR3 reads CVISESKLGKETQYL. DNA of the CDR3: TGTGTCATCAGTGAGTCGAAGCTCGGAAAAGAGACCCAGTACTTA. The chain links TRBV10-3 to TRBJ2-5; D not certain. This CDR3 comprises 15 residues. Germline CDR1 and CDR2: ENHRY and SYGVKD.